This T cell receptor beta chain was profiled in a study of blood T cell repertoires in COVID-19. Study details: Some COVID-19 samples were acute and others convalescent; all came from the United States, Italy and Spain. T cells, B-cell-depleted T cells, or PBMCs provided the cDNA or gDNA that served as material.

Authors' methods: Estimated nucleated cell counts came from reference gene primer amplification. Produced via immunoSEQ multiplex PCR; TCRdb's table is partial and in-frame only. The V and J calls and the clone size are those of that table, but D and trimming were determined from the DNA. The sample lists about 210,000 clones, just under 85% seen once, with around 7.3% in the top ten. V dropped 2 bases and J dropped 2; count of bases not matched to a gene: 1. CDR1 SEHNR and CDR2 FQNEAQ come from the germline V gene (reference sequence). This CDR3 is 16 amino acids long. Sequencing input: peripheral blood. The clonotype was recovered from a woman between 50 and 59 years old with active or convalescent COVID-19. The chain recombines TRBV7-9 with TRBJ2-1; the match to TRBD2 covers 12 bases. In nucleotides, the CDR3 is TGTGCCAGCAGCTTAAGACTAGCGGGAGCCTACAATGAGCAGTTCTTC. Translated, it gives CASSLRLAGAYNEQFF. The complete variable domain, with remaining parts taken from reference TRBV7-9 and TRBJ2-1, reads DTGVSQNPRHKITKRGQNVTFRCDPISEHNRLYWYRQTLGQGPEFLTYFQNEAQLEKSRLLSDRFSAERPKGSFSTLEIQRTEQGDSAMYLCASSLRLAGAYNEQFFGPGTRLTVL.